This TCR beta chain was observed in a study of Ad26.COV2.S vaccination and SARS-CoV-2 variants. Indicated treatment: roughly 18 received Ad26.COV2.S at low or high dose, single or two shots; several received placebo; per-sample allocation not given. Samples came from day 63 after the first vaccine or placebo injection. Produced via immunoSEQ multiplex PCR; TCRdb's table is partial and in-frame only. This table holds roughly 390,000 clones, 80% to 90% found once. This clonotype was obtained from a person aged 18-65 years who received the Ad26.COV2.S COVID-19 vaccine or a placebo. The source was peripheral blood, collected in a trial of Ad26.COV2.S vaccine versus placebo.

This CDR3 reads CASSPQGLTEAFF. The CDR3 nucleotides read TGTGCCAGCTCACCGCAGGGGCTGACTGAAGCTTTCTTT. The chain employs TRBV18 and TRBJ1-1, with D perhaps TRBD1 (6 bases). Trimming removed 3 bases from V and 5 bases from J, with 10 bases in between. This CDR3 region has 13 residues. CDR1 is KGHSH, CDR2 LQKENI, per germline.